This entry lists 20 T cell receptor beta chains sequenced from one sample in a study of T cell repertoires in cytomegalovirus infection. One entry per CDR3 protein, called by TCRdb with MiXCR from the reads. The sample holds more than 250,000 distinct CDR3 sequences, roughly 25% seen once. Their specific antigens are unknown. Material: cultured PBMCs, obtained from culture after CMV antigen stimulation. Receptors originate from a human donor in good health (CMV status not recorded). Some clones in this sample may be carry-over from other donors' samples.

This chain connects TRBV12-3 or TRBV12-4 to TRBJ2-7; the D gene is possibly TRBD2 (7 bases). Trimming shortened V by 3 bases and J by 3 bases, and 15 bases separated the two germline ends. This CDR3 comprises 15 residues. CDR3 in amino acids: CASSFSGEGGYEQYF. The CDR3 DNA reads as TGTGCCAGCAGTTTTTCGGGGGAGGGGGGCTACGAGCAGTACTTC.

The sample holds a few counts of this clonotype. The V gene is TRBV7-2, the J gene TRBJ1-2; D is unresolved. Germline assignment: CDR1 SGHTA and CDR2 FQGNSA. The germline V and J ends were trimmed by 3 bases and 4 bases, with 12 bases remaining between them. The CDR3 totals 14 residues. This CDR3 is CASSLSLELYGYTF. DNA for the CDR3: TGTGCCAGCAGCTTGTCATTGGAGCTCTATGGCTACACCTTC.

This clonotype was found once. A much larger clone is a single base away; this may be a read error. In DNA form, the CDR3 reads TGTGCCAGCAGCCCCCAAGAGTTTCGGGGCTTCACCTTC. Encoded protein: CASSPQEFRGFTF. The chain couples TRBV12-3 or TRBV12-4 to TRBJ1-2; the D gene is possibly TRBD1 (5 bases). The CDR3 spans 13 residues.

This clonotype was observed a handful of times. The chain recombines TRBV7-9 with TRBJ1-6; weak D call: TRBD1 (5 bases). This CDR3 region has 14 residues. V lost 3 bases, J lost 4 bases, and 7 bases lay in between. Per germline, CDR1 SEHNR and CDR2 FQNEAQ (reference sequence). Here the CDR3 reads CASSFGQYNSPLHF. CDR3 DNA: TGTGCCAGCAGCTTTGGACAATATAATTCACCCCTCCACTTT.

This clonotype was seen more than once but under ten times. The chain couples TRBV10-3 to TRBJ2-7; D assignment may be TRBD1 or TRBD2 (6 bases each). Looked up from germline, CDR1 is ENHRY and CDR2 is SYGVKD. CDR3 length equals 13 residues. V gave up 4 bases and J gave up 7 bases, with 14 bases separating them. The CDR3 nucleotides are TGTGCCATCAGTGGCTCGGGGGCTGGGGAGCAGTACGTC. Its translation: CAISGSGAGEQYV.

V gene TRBV6-2 or TRBV6-3 combines with J gene TRBJ2-7; D might be TRBD2 (6 bases). Germline loops: CDR1 MNHEY, CDR2 SVGEGT. V lost 6 bases and J lost 2, with 14 bases in between. The CDR3 loop spans 14 amino acids. The CDR3 region is CASRNRDSTYEQYF. CDR3 sequence (DNA): TGTGCCAGCAGAAACCGGGACTCCACCTACGAGCAGTACTTC.

V gene TRBV7-6 combines with J gene TRBJ2-3; D is tentatively TRBD1 or TRBD2 (5 bases each). Germline V CDR1 and CDR2: SGHVS, FNYEAQ. V gave up 5 bases and J gave up 2 bases, with 11 bases separating them. The CDR3 spans 14 residues. The CDR3 reads CASSRDRTTDTQYF. CDR3 nucleotides: TGTGCCAGCAGCAGGGACCGGACCACAGATACGCAGTATTTT.

There are many counts of this clonotype. The chain combines TRBV19 with TRBJ2-2, with 7 bases matching TRBD1. The CDR3 is 14 residues long. CDR1 and CDR2 (germline): LNHDA, SQIVND (reference sequence). V was pared by 10 bases and J by 7 bases, with 12 bases of the junction left unmatched. CDR3 sequence reads: CATKGQANFGELFF. CDR3 DNA: TGTGCCACCAAAGGACAGGCAAATTTCGGGGAGCTGTTTTTT.

The V and J genes are TRBV24-1 and TRBJ2-4; possibly TRBD2 for D (5 bases). Trimming pared 9 bases from V and 4 bases from J, leaving 9 bases between. The CDR3 has 12 amino acids. Germline assignment: CDR1 KGHDR and CDR2 SFDVKD. CDR3 in DNA: TGTGCCACCGCGGACTGGAAAAACATTCAGTACTTC. Translating it yields CATADWKNIQYF.

A few counts support this clonotype. The rearrangement joins TRBV23-1 to TRBJ2-7, with D possibly TRBD2 on 6 matching bases. TRBV23-1 is placed among ORFs of uncertain function. With 3 bases removed from V and 3 bases from J, the gap between germline ends came to 30 bases. This CDR3 is built from 20 residues. The CDR3 DNA reads as TGCGCCAGCAGTCAGACGTTAGTGGGGGGTCGAGCCAATCTCCTCTACGAGCAGTACTTC. Its translation: CASSQTLVGGRANLLYEQYF.

This clonotype appeared a few times. V is TRBV6-5 and J is TRBJ2-7; 9 bases line up with TRBD2. Trimming removed 6 bases from V and 3 bases from J; junction bases left unmatched: 3. The CDR3 sequence is 13 residues long. Germline V gene sequence: CDR1 MNHEY, CDR2 SVGAGI. CDR3 nucleotides: TGTGCCAGCAGGCCACTAGCGGGCTACGAGCAGTACGTC. Amino acid sequence: CASRPLAGYEQYV.

This clonotype was seen ten or more times. J is TRBJ2-1 and V is TRBV7-9; 13 bases align to TRBD2. Trimming cost V 1 base and J 15 bases; bases outside gene matches: 18. CDR3 length: 18 amino acids. The germline V gene encodes CDR1 SEHNR and CDR2 FQNEAQ (reference sequence). The CDR3 reads CASSLDPRTSGSLQYLFF. The CDR3, as DNA: TGTGCCAGCAGCTTAGACCCCCGGACTAGCGGGAGCTTGCAGTATCTGTTCTTC.

CDR3 DNA sequence: TGCGCCAGCAGCCTCGGTTTCGGGCGGACTGAAGCTTTCTTT. This gives the protein CASSLGFGRTEAFF. The genes are TRBV4-1 and TRBJ1-1; D call uncertain. V lost 4 bases and J lost 5, with 14 bases in between. The CDR3 is made up of 14 amino acids. Germline V lookup: CDR1 MGHRA, CDR2 YSYEKL.

The chain employs TRBV19 and TRBJ2-2, with D possibly TRBD1 on 5 matching bases. Germline loops: CDR1 LNHDA, CDR2 SQIVND (reference sequence). Trimming removed 4 bases at V and 1 base at J, with 10 bases between. The CDR3 is 15 residues long. CDR3 DNA: TGTGCCAGTAGTACAGGGATACTGAACACCGGGGAGCTGTTTTTT. Translated: CASSTGILNTGELFF.

This clonotype has ten or more counts. The chain joins TRBV7-2 to TRBJ1-1, with TRBD1 matching over 11 bases. Germline CDR1 SGHTA, CDR2 FQGNSA. Trimming at V came to 5 bases and at J to 4 bases, leaving 6 bases not matched to a gene. The CDR3 has 15 residues. The CDR3 nucleotides are TGTGCCAGCAGCCTGTCGGGGACAGGGGGCACTGAAGCTTTCTTT. Translated: CASSLSGTGGTEAFF.

The chain is built from TRBV19 and TRBJ2-1; D call uncertain. V lost 8 bases and J 4 bases, leaving 12 bases between the germline ends. The CDR3 runs to 13 residues. CDR1 is LNHDA and CDR2 is SQIVND in the germline V gene (reference sequence). The CDR3 sequence: CASQLNRYNEQFF. In DNA form, the CDR3 reads TGTGCCAGTCAGCTGAACAGATACAATGAGCAGTTCTTC.

The rearrangement joins TRBV6-2 or TRBV6-3 to TRBJ2-2; D is unclear. CDR3 length equals 15 residues. Deletions cut 6 bases from V and 5 bases from J, with 16 bases between. Germline loops: CDR1 MNHEY, CDR2 SVGEGT. CDR3: CASSPGSRVTGELFF. CDR3 nucleotide sequence: TGTGCCAGCAGCCCCGGGTCCCGAGTTACCGGGGAGCTGTTTTTT.

The chain links TRBV19 to TRBJ2-7; D possibly corresponds to TRBD2 (6 bases). This CDR3 contains 12 residues. In germline, CDR1 is LNHDA, CDR2 SQIVND (reference sequence). The V gene lost 0 bases and the J gene lost 12 bases, with 12 bases spanning the gap. CDR3 amino acids: CASSIDRGGLYF. The CDR3 DNA follows: TGTGCCAGTAGTATAGATCGGGGAGGTCTGTACTTC.

The chain combines TRBV28 with TRBJ1-6, with TRBD1 as a possible D gene (6 bases). Germline CDR1 and CDR2: MDHEN and SYDVKM. The V end lost 2 bases, the J end lost 9 bases, and 14 bases lay between the germline ends. The CDR3 covers 15 residues. The CDR3 DNA sequence: TGTGCCAGCAGTTTAAGTTTGGGGGCCGGTTCACCCCTCCACTTT. The encoded protein is CASSLSLGAGSPLHF.

By sample fraction, this clonotype is medium-sized. This chain's CDR3 is CASSLQRSTDTQYF. The CDR3 coding sequence is TGTGCCAGCAGCCTCCAGCGGAGCACAGATACGCAGTATTTT. The chain has TRBV5-4 and TRBJ2-3, with TRBD2 as a possible D gene (5 bases). Germline V gene sequence: CDR1 SGHNT, CDR2 YYREEE (reference sequence). The CDR3 consists of 14 residues. V lost 4 bases to trimming and J lost 0 bases, with 9 bases between them.